This T cell receptor beta chain was captured by sequencing in a study of early T cells in non-severe SARS-CoV-2 infection. Whole-study findings and limits: A preference for anti-spike CD8 responses marked VDJdb matching, which missed private and CD4 specificities.

About this clonotype: The antigen is not known.

The V end was cut by 2 bases, the J end by 3 bases, with 8 bases between. Germline V gene sequence: CDR1 MNHEY, CDR2 SVGEGT. The length of the CDR3 is 14 residues. Individual cDNA molecules received unique molecular identifiers. One entry per CDR3 protein, called by TCRdb with MiXCR from the 5' RACE reads. The data hold 63,000 or so distinct CDR3 sequences, with around 10% observed a single time. Specimen: whole blood, collected at baseline. This rearrangement joins TRBV6-2 or TRBV6-3 to TRBJ1-5; D possibly corresponds to TRBD1 (5 bases). The clonotype comes from an adult who was a healthcare worker with PCR-confirmed SARS-CoV-2 infection or an uninfected control (not recorded which). In nucleotides, the CDR3 is TGTGCCAGCAGTTACCCTGGGACCAATCAGCCCCAGCATTTT. Its translation: CASSYPGTNQPQHF.